A selection of T cell receptor beta chains follows, all from one sample in a study of shared clonotypes between healthy human individuals. Data came from immunoSEQ multiplex PCR; TCRdb stores just in-frame clones and leaves some out. The repertoire has over a million clones, around 97% of them found once; the top ten carry 1.2%. Sequenced input: naive CD4+ T cells sorted from blood. The source is a young man in good health. Both conserved end residues are part of each CDR3. D genes are given only for firm matches. Size is stated for part of the rows, as once, few or many counts, or as a class when the clone is expanded.

j_call clone_size d_call v_call cdr3_aa cdr3_nt
TRBJ2-7 - TRBD1 TRBV7-6 CARLGTGGPSSYEQYF TGTGCCCGACTCGGGACAGGGGGCCCCAGCTCCTACGAGCAGTACTTC
TRBJ2-1 - - TRBV28 CASSLSGTRSYNEQFF TGTGCCAGCAGTTTAAGTGGGACCCGCTCCTACAATGAGCAGTTCTTC
TRBJ2-7 - - TRBV5-1 CASSSGVSLPYEQYF TGCGCCAGCAGCTCTGGTGTATCCCTCCCCTACGAGCAGTACTTC
TRBJ2-7 - TRBD1 TRBV28 CASSQGQGLGQQYF TGTGCCAGCAGTCAAGGACAGGGTTTAGGGCAGCAGTACTTC
TRBJ1-2 - - TRBV19 CASTRDTNYGYTF TGTGCCAGTACCCGGGACACAAACTATGGCTACACCTTC
TRBJ2-3 - - TRBV15 CATSRDRAASTDTQYF TGTGCCACCAGCAGAGATAGAGCGGCAAGCACAGATACGCAGTATTTT
TRBJ2-3 - - TRBV15 CATSRGSSSTDTQYF TGTGCCACCAGCAGAGGGAGTTCTAGCACAGATACGCAGTATTTT
TRBJ2-2 - TRBD1 TRBV25-1 CATPGQGAGELFF TGTGCCACCCCGGGACAGGGGGCTGGGGAGCTGTTTTTT
TRBJ2-1 - - TRBV10-3 CAIREGGPTYNEQFF TGTGCCATCAGGGAGGGGGGGCCGACCTACAATGAGCAGTTCTTC
TRBJ2-7 - - TRBV13 CASSLRKSYEQYF TGTGCCAGCAGCTTACGGAAATCCTACGAGCAGTACTTC
TRBJ2-7 - - TRBV6-1 CASSERPGSYEQYF TGTGCCAGCAGTGAACGTCCAGGTTCCTACGAGCAGTACTTC
TRBJ2-3 - - TRBV7-8 CASSRYQEVRADTQYF TGTGCCAGCAGCCGCTACCAGGAGGTTAGGGCAGATACGCAGTATTTT
TRBJ2-7 - TRBD2 TRBV14 CASSVLSGRDDYEQYF TGTGCCAGCAGCGTCCTGAGCGGGAGGGACGATTACGAGCAGTACTTC
TRBJ1-1 - - TRBV30 CASADVPPYTEAFF TGTGCCTCCGCCGATGTACCCCCCTACACTGAAGCTTTCTTT
TRBJ1-4 - - TRBV19 CASSIGGVSNEKLFF TGTGCCAGTAGTATAGGTGGAGTTTCCAATGAAAAACTGTTTTTT
TRBJ2-3 - - TRBV15 CATSRDVLRGTITDTQYF TGTGCCACCAGCAGAGATGTCCTCCGGGGGACAATCACAGATACGCAGTATTTT
TRBJ2-7 - TRBD1 TRBV14 CASSQDWDRGLLTYEQYF TGTGCCAGCAGCCAAGATTGGGACAGGGGCCTGCTCACCTACGAGCAGTACTTC
TRBJ2-7 - TRBD2 TRBV6-5 CASSNSGSGEQYF TGTGCCAGCAGTAATAGCGGGAGCGGTGAGCAGTACTTC
TRBJ2-6 once - TRBV11-3 CASSSAPDRQSRANVLTF TGTGCCAGCAGCTCAGCTCCCGATCGACAAAGTCGGGCCAACGTCCTGACTTTC
TRBJ1-4 - - TRBV6-5 CASSYRAEREKLFF TGTGCCAGCAGTTACAGGGCGGAGCGGGAAAAACTGTTTTTT
TRBJ2-5 - - TRBV18 CASSPKEAVGETQYF TGTGCCAGCTCACCAAAAGAGGCGGTGGGGGAGACCCAGTACTTC
TRBJ1-4 - TRBD1 TRBV28 CASSLQGARGEKLFF TGTGCCAGCAGTTTACAGGGGGCGCGGGGAGAAAAACTGTTTTTT
TRBJ2-1 once TRBD1 TRBV18 CASSPWLGGDEQFF TGTGCCAGCTCACCATGGTTAGGGGGCGATGAGCAGTTCTTC
TRBJ2-1 - - TRBV18 CASSQVNEQFF TGTGCCAGCTCACAGGTCAATGAGCAGTTCTTC
TRBJ2-5 - - TRBV11-2 CASSVRGWQETQYF TGTGCCAGCAGCGTGCGAGGGTGGCAAGAGACCCAGTACTTC
TRBJ2-7 - - TRBV5-1 CASSPQIGNSPEQYF TGCGCCAGCAGCCCCCAGATAGGGAATAGTCCCGAGCAGTACTTC